The entry below describes one T cell receptor beta chain. Its antigen remains unknown. Produced via immunoSEQ multiplex PCR; TCRdb's table is partial and in-frame only. The sample shows over 60,000 clones, over 90% of them seen only once. Per germline, CDR1 GTSNPN and CDR2 SVGIG (reference sequence). V dropped 5 bases and J dropped 1 base, with 8 bases sitting between them. This CDR3 spans 12 amino acids. The data were obtained in a study of PD-1 blockade in classical Hodgkin lymphoma. Findings and caveats of the study: Repertoire difference causes, possibly disease activity or prior therapy, remain undefined. Reports indicated that newly diagnosed patients had lower baseline TCR diversity than healthy donors did.

Noted time point: newly diagnosed, previously untreated cHL patient sample. PBMCs from patients with newly diagnosed, untreated classical Hodgkin lymphoma served as a comparison group for the relapsed/refractory trial patients. This sequence was found in a human donor with classical Hodgkin lymphoma. Material for sequencing was peripheral blood mononuclear cells (PBMCs). The rearrangement joins TRBV30 to TRBJ1-2, with D uncertain. CDR3 nucleotides: TGTGCCTGGGACAATCTTAACTATGGCTACACCTTC. This gives the protein CAWDNLNYGYTF.